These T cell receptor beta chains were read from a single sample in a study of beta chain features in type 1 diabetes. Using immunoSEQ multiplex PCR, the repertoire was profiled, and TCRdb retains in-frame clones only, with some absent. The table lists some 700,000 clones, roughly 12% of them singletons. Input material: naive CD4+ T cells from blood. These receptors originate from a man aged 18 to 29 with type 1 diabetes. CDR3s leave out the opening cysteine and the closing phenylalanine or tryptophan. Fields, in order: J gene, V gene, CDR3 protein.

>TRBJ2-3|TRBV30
AGQGNMADTQY
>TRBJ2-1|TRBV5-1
ASSLGRIISNEQF
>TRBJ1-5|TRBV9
ASSVEGVNQPQH
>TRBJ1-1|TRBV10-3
AISEEIGPHRGAF
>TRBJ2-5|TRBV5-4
ASSRTSGAVGETQY
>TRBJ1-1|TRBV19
ASSFRTGSSNTEAF
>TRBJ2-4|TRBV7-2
ASSIRDFQY
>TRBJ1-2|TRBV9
ASTKTGVGYGYT
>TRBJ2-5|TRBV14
ASSQDERGLVRVKTQY
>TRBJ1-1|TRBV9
ASSVGVVLGDTEAF
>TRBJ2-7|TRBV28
ASSLPEARQY
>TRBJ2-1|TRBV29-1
SVEDGRGPTYNEQF
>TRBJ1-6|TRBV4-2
ASSRLTTGGGNSPLH
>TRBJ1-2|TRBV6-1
ASRTTANYGYT
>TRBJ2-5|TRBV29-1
SVLGGGRQETQY
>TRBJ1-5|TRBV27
ASSETFRDANNQPQH
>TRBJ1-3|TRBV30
AWTLTHSGNTIY
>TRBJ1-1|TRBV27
ASSLGRGNTEAF
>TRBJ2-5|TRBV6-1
ASSEGASGGYGTGY
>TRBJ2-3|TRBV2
ASSEAEFTDTQY
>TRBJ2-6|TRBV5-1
ASSSRGGAGANVLT
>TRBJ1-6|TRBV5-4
ASSPGQVGGSPLH
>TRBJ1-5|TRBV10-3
AISERQGAGSNQPQH
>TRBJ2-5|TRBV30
AWSTGGETQY
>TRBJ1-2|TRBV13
ASSLGRGYGYT
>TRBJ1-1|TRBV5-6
ASSRGRPNTEAF
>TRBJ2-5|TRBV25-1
ASSVASSETQY
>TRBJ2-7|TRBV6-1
ASSNPGQGSKEQY
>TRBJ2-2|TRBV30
AWRTGAGTGELF
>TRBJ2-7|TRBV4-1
ASSQDSGTAYEQY
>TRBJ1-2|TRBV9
ASSVHRGNGYT
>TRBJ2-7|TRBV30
AWSVPGIGAYEQY
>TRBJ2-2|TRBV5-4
ASSFVKAVNTGELF
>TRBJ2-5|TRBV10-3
AISGDRGVFQETQY
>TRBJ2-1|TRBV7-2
ASSVAVSSYNEQF
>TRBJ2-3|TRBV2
ASNERSTDTQY
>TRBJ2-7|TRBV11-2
ASSAPREQY
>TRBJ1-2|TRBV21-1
ASSKDQRTEGARVEGYT
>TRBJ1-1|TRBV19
AISPRGDTEAF
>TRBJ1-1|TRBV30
AWSPTIGAF
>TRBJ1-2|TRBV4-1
ASSYTGGDGYT
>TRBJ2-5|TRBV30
ACPGAGLTKTQY
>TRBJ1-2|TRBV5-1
ASALTGEDGYT
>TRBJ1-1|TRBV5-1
ASSFGQSLFDTEAF
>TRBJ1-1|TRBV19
ATYEEANTEAF
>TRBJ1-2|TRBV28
ASSQEGYGYT
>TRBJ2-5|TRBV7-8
ASSPNHRIQETQY
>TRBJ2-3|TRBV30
AWSGAGGTDTQY
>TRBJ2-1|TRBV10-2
ASSIQLANEQF
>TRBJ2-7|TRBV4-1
ASSQAPGGSSYEQY
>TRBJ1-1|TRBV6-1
ASRAGGNTEAF
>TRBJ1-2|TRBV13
ASSNAQGAGYT
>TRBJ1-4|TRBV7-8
ASSLVGMANEKLF
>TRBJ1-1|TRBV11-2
ASSLGVRRKNTEAF
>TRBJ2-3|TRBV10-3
AIGDSKSPTDTQY
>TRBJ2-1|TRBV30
AWSVRSGDYNEQF
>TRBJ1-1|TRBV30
AWRGTEAF
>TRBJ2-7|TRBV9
ASSVEAAGTYEQY
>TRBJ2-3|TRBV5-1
ASSWDTSTDTQY
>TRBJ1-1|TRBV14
ASSLPGTGTTEAF